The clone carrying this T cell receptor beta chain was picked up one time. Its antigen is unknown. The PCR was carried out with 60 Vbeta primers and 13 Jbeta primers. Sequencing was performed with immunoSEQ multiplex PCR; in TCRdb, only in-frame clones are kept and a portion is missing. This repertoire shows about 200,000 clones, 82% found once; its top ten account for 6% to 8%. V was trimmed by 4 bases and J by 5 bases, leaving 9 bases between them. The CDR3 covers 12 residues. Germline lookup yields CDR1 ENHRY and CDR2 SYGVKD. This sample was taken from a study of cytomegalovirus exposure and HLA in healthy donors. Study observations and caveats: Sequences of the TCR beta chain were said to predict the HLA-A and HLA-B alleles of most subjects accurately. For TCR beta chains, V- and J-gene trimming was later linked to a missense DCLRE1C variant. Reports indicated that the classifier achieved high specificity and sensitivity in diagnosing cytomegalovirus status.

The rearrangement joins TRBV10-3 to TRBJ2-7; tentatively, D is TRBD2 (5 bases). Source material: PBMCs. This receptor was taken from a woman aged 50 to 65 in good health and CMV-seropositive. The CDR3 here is CAISGRRNEQYF. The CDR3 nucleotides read TGTGCCATCAGTGGGAGGAGGAACGAGCAGTACTTC.